The clone carrying this T cell receptor beta chain was detected a few times. The record originates from a study of blood T cell repertoires in COVID-19. Overall study context: Samples came from the United States, Italy and Spain, spanning acute and convalescent COVID-19.

J gave up 4 bases and V 1 base, and 4 bases lay outside the gene matches. This CDR3 region has 15 residues. As handled by the study authors: Nucleated cell counts were estimated from reference gene primer amplification. The data were produced by immunoSEQ multiplex PCR, yet TCRdb's version contains in-frame clones alone and is incomplete. The V and J calls and clone size come from that table; D and trimming were worked out from the DNA. Among 190,000 or so clones listed, approximately 86% were seen once. This clonotype originated in a man in his forties with active or convalescent COVID-19. Material for sequencing was peripheral blood. This sequence joins TRBV5-3 and TRBJ1-5; TRBD1 agrees at 8 bases. TRBV5-3 is an ORF for which the function is uncertain. DNA of the CDR3: TGTGCCAGAAGCTTGAGGACAGGGAGGAATCAGCCCCAGCATTTT. Its translation: CARSLRTGRNQPQHF.